The present entry profiles one T cell receptor (beta chain) with its context. This sample is drawn from a study of blood T cells in healthy people across ages. Primed by a sample-barcoded 5' primer and a J-beta primer mix, a second PCR proceeded for roughly 7 to 11 cycles. TCRdb independently ran MiXCR on the 5' RACE reads; one entry per CDR3 protein. This table holds about 1.7 million distinct CDR3 sequences, roughly 27% found once. Sequenced sample: blood. The clonotype comes from a woman aged 30 to 39 in good health.

The DNA for the CDR3 is TGTGCCAGCAGCCCTAATGGACTAACTCACAATGAGCAGTACTTC. Translated, it gives CASSPNGLTHNEQYF. The rearrangement uses TRBV7-2 and TRBJ2-5; tentatively, D is TRBD2 (6 bases). Deletions cut 5 bases from V and 11 bases from J, with 24 bases between. The germline gives CDR1 SGHTA, CDR2 FQGNSA. The CDR3 length is 15 residues.